The source of this T cell receptor beta chain is a study of CD8 T cells in Susac syndrome. Overall study context: At the time their blood was drawn, patients with Susac syndrome were either therapy-naive, on corticosteroids (with some of them also receiving intravenous immunoglobulin), or on intravenous immunoglobulin alone.

TEMRA cells were FACS-enriched, unlike CD8+ and CD4+ T cells, which were negatively isolated. Reverse transcription of roughly 0.45 to 1 ug RNA used random hexamers. TCRdb ran MiXCR on the immunoSEQ multiplex PCR reads and lists one entry per CDR3 protein. The repertoire consists of 150,000 to 180,000 distinct CDR3 sequences, with 85% to 95% occurring once and the leading ten covering about 0.17%. Per germline, CDR1 DFQATT and CDR2 SNEGSKA (reference sequence). The CDR3 has 14 amino acids. The germline V and J ends were trimmed by 3 bases and 4 bases, with 15 bases remaining between them. Sequencing was carried out using CD4+ T cells from PBMCs. The receptor was isolated from a human donor with Susac syndrome. This chain connects TRBV20-1 to TRBJ1-1, with TRBD1 as a possible D gene (5 bases). CDR3 loop: CSASSGVGGTEAFF. The DNA of the CDR3 is TGCAGTGCTAGTAGCGGGGTCGGGGGCACTGAAGCTTTCTTT.